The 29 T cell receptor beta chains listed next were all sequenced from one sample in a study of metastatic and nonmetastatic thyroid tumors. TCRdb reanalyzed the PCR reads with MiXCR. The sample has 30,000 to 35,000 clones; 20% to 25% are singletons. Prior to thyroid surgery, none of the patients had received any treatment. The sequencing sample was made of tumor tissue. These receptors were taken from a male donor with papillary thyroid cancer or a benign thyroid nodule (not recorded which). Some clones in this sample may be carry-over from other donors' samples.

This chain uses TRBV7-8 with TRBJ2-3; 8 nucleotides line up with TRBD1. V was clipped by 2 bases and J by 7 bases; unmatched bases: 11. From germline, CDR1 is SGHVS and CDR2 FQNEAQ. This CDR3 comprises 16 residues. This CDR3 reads CASSLSGTGRWYTQYF. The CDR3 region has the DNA TGTGCCAGCAGCTTATCCGGGACAGGCCGCTGGTATACGCAGTATTTT.

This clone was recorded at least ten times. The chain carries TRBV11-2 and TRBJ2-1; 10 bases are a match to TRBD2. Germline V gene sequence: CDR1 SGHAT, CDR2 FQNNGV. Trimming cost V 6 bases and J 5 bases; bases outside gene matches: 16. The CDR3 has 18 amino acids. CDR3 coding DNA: TGTGCCAGCAGGACCCGAAGTGCTAGCGGGGGCCTCCACAATGAGCAGTTCTTC. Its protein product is CASRTRSASGGLHNEQFF.

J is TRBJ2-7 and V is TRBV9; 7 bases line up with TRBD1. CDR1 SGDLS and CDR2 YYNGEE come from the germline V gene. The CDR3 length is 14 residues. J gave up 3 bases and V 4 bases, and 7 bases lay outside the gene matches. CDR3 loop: CASSSQGQHYEQYF. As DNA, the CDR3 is TGTGCCAGCAGCTCCCAGGGACAGCACTACGAGCAGTACTTC.

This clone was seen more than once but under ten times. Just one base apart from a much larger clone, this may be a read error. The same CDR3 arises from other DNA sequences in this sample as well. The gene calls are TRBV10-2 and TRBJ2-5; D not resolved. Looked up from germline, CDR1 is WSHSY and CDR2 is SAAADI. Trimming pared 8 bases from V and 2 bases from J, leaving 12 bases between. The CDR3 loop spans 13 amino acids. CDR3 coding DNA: TGCGCCAGCGGTGTTGGCCGGCAAGAGACCCAGTACTTC. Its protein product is CASGVGRQETQYF.

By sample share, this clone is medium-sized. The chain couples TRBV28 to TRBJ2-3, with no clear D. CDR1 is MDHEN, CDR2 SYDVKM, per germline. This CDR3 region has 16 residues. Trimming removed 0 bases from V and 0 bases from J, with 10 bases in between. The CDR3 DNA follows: TGTGCCAGCAGTTTATGGGGCAGCTACAGCACAGATACGCAGTATTTT. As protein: CASSLWGSYSTDTQYF.

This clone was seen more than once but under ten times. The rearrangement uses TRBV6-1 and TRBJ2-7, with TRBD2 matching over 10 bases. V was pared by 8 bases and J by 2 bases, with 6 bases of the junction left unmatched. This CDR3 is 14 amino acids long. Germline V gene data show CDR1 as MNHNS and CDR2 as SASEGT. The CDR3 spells CASAPAGGPYEQYF. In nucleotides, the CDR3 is TGTGCCAGCGCCCCAGCGGGAGGGCCCTACGAGCAGTACTTC.

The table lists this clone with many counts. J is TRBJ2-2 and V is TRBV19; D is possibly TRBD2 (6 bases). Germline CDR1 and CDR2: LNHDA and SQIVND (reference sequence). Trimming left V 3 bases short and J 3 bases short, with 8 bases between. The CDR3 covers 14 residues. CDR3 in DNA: TGTGCCAGTAGTATGGGACTTTACACCGGGGAGCTGTTTTTT. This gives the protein CASSMGLYTGELFF.

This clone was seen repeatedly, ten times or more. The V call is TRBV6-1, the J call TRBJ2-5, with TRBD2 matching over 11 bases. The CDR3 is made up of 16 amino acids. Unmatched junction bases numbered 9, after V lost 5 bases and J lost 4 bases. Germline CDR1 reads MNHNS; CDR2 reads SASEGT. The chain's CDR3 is CASSTGTSGSRETQYF. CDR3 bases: TGTGCCAGCAGTACAGGGACTAGCGGATCCCGAGAGACCCAGTACTTC.

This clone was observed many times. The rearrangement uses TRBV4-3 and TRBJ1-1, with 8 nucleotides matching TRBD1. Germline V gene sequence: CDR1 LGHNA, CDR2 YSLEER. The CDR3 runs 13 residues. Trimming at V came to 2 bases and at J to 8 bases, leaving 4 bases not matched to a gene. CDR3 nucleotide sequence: TGCGCCAGCAGCCAAACAGGGGGTAGAGAAGCTTTCTTT. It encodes CASSQTGGREAFF.

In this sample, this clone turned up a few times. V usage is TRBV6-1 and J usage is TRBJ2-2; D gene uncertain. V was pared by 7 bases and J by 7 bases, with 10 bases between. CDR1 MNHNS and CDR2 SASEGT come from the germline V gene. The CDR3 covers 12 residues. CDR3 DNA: TGTGCCAGCATATGGGTTGTCGGGGAGCTGTTTTTT. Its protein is CASIWVVGELFF.

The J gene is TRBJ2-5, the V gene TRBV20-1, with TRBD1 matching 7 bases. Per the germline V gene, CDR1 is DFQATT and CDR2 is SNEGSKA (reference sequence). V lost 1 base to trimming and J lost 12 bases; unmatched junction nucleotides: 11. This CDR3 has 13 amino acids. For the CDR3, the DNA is TGCAGTGCTAGAGTTCAGGGGGAAGAGAACAAGTACTTC. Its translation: CSARVQGEENKYF.

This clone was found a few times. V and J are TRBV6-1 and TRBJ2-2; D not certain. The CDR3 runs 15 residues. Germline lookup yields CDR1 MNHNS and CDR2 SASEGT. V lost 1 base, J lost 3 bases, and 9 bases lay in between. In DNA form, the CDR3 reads TGTGCCAGCAGTGAAGAGTGGGTCTACACCGGGGAGCTGTTTTTT. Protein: CASSEEWVYTGELFF.

CDR3 region: CASRELAGGEQFF. DNA for the CDR3: TGTGCCAGCAGGGAACTAGCGGGAGGGGAGCAGTTCTTC. The chain combines TRBV5-8 with TRBJ2-1; 13 nucleotides agree with TRBD2. The CDR3 totals 13 residues. The J segment lost 10 bases and the V segment lost 5 bases, leaving 3 bases of the junction unmatched. Germline CDR1 and CDR2: SGHTS and YDEGEE.

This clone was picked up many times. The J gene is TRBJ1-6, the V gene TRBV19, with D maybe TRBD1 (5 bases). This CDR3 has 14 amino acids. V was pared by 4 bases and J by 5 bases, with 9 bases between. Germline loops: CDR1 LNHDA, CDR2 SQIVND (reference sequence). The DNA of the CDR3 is TGTGCCAGTAGTACCATGGGGGATAATTCACCCCTCCACTTT. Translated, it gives CASSTMGDNSPLHF.

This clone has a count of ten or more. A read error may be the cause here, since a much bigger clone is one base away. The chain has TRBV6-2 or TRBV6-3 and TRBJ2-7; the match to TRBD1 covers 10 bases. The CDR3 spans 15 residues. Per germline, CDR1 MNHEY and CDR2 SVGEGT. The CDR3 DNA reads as TGTGCCAGCAGAAGGACAGGGGGAGTTTCCTACAAGCAGTACTTC. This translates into CASRRTGGVSYKQYF.

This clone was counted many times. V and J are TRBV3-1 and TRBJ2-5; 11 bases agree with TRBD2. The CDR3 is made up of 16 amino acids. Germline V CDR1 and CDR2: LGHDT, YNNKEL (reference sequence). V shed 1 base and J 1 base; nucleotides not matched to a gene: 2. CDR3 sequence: CASSQVAGGGQETQYF. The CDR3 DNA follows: TGTGCCAGCAGCCAAGTAGCGGGGGGGGGCCAAGAGACCCAGTACTTC.

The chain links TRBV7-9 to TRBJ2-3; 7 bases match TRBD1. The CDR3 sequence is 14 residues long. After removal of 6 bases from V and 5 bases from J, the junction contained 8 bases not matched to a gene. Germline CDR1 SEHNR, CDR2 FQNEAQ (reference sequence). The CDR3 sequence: CASSFVRGRDTQYF. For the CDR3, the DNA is TGTGCCAGCAGTTTCGTTAGGGGGCGAGATACGCAGTATTTT.

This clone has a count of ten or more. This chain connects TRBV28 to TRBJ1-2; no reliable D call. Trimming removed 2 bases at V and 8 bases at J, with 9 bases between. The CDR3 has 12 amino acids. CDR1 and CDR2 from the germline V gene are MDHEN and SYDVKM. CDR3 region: CASSLPGLGYTF. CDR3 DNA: TGTGCCAGCAGTTTACCCGGCCTGGGCTACACCTTC.

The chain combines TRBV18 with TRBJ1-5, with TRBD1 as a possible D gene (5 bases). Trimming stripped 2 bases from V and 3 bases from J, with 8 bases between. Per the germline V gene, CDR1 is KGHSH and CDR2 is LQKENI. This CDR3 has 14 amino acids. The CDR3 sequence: CASSPGGVNQPQHF. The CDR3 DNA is TGTGCCAGCTCACCAGGGGGAGTCAATCAGCCCCAGCATTTT.

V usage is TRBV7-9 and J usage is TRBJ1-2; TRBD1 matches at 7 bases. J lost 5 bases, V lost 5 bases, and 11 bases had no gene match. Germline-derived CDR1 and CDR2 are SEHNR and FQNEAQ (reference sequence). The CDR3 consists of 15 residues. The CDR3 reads CASSQTTGAGYGYTF. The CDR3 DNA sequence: TGTGCCAGCAGCCAGACTACAGGGGCGGGTTATGGCTACACCTTC.

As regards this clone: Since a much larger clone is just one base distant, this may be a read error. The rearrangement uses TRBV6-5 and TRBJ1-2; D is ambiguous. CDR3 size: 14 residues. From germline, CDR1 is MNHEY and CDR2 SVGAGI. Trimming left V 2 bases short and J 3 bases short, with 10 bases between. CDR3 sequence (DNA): TGTGCCAGCAGTTACCTTGGAAACGACTATGGCTACACCTTC. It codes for CASSYLGNDYGYTF.

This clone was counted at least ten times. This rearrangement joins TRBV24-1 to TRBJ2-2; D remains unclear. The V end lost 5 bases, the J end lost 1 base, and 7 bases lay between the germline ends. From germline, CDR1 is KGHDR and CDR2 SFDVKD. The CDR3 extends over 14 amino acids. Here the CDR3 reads CATSATMNTGELFF. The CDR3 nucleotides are TGTGCCACCAGTGCTACCATGAACACCGGGGAGCTGTTTTTT.

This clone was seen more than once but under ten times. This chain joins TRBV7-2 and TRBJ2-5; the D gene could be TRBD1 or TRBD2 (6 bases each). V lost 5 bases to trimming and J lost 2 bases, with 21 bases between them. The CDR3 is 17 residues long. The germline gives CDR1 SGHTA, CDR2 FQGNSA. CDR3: CASSARKGGTPQETQYF. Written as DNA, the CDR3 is TGTGCCAGCAGCGCGCGTAAGGGGGGTACCCCTCAAGAGACCCAGTACTTC.

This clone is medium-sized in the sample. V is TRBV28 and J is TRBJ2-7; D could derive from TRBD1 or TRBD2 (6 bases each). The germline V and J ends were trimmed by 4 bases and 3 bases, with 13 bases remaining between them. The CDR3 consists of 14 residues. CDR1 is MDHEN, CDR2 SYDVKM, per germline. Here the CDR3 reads CASSSSRGLYEQYF. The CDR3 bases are TGTGCCAGCAGTTCTTCCAGGGGACTCTACGAGCAGTACTTC.

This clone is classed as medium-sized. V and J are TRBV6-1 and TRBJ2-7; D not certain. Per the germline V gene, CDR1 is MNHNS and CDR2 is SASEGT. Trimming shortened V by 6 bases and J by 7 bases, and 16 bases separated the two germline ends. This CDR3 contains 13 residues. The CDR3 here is CASSRPPGVEQYF. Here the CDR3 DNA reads TGTGCCAGCAGCCGCCCCCCGGGTGTAGAGCAGTACTTC.

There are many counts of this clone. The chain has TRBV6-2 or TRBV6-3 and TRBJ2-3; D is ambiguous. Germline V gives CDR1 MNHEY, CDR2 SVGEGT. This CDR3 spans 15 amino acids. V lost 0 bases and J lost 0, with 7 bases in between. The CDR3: CASSYSHVSTDTQYF. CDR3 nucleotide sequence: TGTGCCAGCAGTTACTCGCACGTTAGCACAGATACGCAGTATTTT.

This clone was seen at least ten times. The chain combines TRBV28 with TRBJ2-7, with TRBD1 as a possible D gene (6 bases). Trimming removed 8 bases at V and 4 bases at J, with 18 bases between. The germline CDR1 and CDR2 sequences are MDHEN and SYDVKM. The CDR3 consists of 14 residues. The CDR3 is CASAPGGTMYEQYF. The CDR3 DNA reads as TGTGCCAGCGCGCCTGGGGGCACCATGTACGAGCAGTACTTC.

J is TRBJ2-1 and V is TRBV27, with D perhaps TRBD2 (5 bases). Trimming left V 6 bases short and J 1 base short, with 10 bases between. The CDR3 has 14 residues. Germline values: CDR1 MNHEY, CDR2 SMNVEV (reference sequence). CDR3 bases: TGTGCCAGCAGGGAAGCGGTTTCCTACAATGAGCAGTTCTTC. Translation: CASREAVSYNEQFF.

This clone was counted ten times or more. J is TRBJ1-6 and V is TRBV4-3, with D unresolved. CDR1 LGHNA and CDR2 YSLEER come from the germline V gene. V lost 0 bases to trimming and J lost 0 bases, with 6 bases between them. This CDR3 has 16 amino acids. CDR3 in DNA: TGCGCCAGCAGCCAAGAGGTCAACTCCTATAATTCACCCCTCCACTTT. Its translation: CASSQEVNSYNSPLHF.